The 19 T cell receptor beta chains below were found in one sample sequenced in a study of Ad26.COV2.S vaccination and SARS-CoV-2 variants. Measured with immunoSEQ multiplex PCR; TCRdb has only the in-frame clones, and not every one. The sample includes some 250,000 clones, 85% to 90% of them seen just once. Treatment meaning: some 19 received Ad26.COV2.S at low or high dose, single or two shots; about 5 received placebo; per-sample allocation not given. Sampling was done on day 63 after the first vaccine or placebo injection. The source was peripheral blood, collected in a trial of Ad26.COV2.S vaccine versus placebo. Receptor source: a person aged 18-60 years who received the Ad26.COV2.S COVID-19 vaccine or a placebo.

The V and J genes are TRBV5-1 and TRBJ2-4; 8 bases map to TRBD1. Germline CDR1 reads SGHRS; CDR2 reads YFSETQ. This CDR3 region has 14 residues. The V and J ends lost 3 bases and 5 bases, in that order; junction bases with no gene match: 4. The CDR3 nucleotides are TGCGCCAGCAGCTCGATGACAGGGGAAAACATTCAGTACTTC. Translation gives CASSSMTGENIQYF.

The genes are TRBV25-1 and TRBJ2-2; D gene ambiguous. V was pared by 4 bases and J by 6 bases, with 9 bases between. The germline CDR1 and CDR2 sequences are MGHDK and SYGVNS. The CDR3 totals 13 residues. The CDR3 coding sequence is TGTGCCAGCAGTGGGAGTGTGGCCGGGGAGCTGTTTTTT. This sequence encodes CASSGSVAGELFF.

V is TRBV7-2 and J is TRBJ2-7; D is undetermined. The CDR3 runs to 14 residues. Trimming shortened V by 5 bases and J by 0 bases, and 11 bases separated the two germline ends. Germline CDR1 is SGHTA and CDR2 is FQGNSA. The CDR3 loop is CASSPQRSSYEQYF. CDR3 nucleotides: TGTGCCAGCAGCCCTCAAAGAAGCTCCTACGAGCAGTACTTC.

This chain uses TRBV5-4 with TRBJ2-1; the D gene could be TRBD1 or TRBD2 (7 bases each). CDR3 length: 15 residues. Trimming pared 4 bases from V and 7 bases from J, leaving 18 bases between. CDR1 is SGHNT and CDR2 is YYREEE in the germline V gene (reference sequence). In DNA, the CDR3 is TGTGCCAGCAGCCCAGGGGGGAGGGCCCGTAATGAGCAGTTCTTC. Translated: CASSPGGRARNEQFF.

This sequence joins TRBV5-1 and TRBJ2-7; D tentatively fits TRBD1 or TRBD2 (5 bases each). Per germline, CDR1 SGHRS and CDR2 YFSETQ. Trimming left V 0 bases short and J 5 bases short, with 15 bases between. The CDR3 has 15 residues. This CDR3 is CASSLGGRELDEQYF. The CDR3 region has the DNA TGCGCCAGCAGCTTGGGGGGCAGGGAACTAGACGAGCAGTACTTC. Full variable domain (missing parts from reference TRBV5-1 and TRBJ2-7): KAGVTQTPRYLIKTRGQQVTLSCSPISGHRSVSWYQQTPGQGLQFLFEYFSETQRNKGNFPGRFSGRQFSNSRSEMNVSTLELGDSALYLCASSLGGRELDEQYFGPGTRLTVT.

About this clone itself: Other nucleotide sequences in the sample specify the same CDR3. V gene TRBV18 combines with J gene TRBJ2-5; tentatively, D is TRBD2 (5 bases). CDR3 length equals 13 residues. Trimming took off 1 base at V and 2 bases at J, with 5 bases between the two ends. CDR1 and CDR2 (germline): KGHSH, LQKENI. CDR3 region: CASSPRGQETQYF. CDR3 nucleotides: TGTGCCAGCTCACCACGAGGGCAAGAGACCCAGTACTTC.

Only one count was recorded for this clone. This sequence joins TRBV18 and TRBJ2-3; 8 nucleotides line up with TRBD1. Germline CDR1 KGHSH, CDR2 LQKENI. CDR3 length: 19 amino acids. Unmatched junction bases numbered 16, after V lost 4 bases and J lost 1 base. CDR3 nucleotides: TGTGCCAGCTCACGACACGCATCGGGACCGGACAGGGGCACAGATACGCAGTATTTT. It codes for CASSRHASGPDRGTDTQYF.

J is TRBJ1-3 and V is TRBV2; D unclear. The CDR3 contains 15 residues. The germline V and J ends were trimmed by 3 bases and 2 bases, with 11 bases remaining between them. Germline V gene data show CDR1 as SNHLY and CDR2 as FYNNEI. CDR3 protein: CASSDLRGTGNTIYF. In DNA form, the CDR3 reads TGTGCCAGCAGTGATTTACGGGGTACTGGAAACACCATATATTTT.

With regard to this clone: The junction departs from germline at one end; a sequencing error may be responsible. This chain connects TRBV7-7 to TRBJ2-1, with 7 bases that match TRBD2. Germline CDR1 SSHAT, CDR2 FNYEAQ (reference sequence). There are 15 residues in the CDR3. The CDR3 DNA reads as TGTGCTAGCAGCTTGGGCACTAGCGAATACAATGAGCAGTTCTTC. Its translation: CASSLGTSEYNEQFF.

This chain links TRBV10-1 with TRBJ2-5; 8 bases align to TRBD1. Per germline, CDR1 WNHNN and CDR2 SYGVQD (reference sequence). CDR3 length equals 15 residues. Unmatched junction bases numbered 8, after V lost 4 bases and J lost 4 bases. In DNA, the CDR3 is TGCGCCAGCAGTGGAGGACAGGGAAACGGAGAGACCCAGTACTTC. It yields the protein CASSGGQGNGETQYF.

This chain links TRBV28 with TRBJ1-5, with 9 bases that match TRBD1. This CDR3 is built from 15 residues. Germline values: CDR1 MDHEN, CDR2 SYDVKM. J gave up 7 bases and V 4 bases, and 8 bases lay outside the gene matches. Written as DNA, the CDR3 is TGTGCCAGCAGTTCGCCGGGACAGGGTCAACAGCCCCAGCATTTT. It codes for CASSSPGQGQQPQHF.

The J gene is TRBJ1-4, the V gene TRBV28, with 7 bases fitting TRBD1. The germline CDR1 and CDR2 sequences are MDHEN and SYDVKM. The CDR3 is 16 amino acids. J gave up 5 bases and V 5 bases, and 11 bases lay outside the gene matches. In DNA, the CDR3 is TGTGCCAGCAGTCGCACCATGACAGGGCCAAATGAAAAACTGTTTTTT. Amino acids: CASSRTMTGPNEKLFF.

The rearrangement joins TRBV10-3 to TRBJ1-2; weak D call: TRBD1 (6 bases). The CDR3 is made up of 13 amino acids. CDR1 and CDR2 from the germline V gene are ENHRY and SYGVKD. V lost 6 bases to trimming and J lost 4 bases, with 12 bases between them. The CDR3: CAISLDSPYGYTF. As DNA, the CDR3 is TGTGCCATCAGCCTGGACAGCCCCTATGGCTACACCTTC.

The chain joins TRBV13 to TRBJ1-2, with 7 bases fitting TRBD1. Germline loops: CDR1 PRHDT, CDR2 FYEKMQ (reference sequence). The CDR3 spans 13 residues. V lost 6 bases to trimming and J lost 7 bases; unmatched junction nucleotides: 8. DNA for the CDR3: TGTGCCAGCAGTCGTACAGGGGCCCGTGGCTACACCTTC. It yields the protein CASSRTGARGYTF.

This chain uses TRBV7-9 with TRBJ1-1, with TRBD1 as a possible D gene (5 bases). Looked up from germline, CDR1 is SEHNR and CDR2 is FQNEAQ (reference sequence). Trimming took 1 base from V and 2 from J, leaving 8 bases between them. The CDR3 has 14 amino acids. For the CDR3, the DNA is TGTGCCAGCAGCTTAGGACAGATTAACACTGAAGCTTTCTTT. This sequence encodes CASSLGQINTEAFF.

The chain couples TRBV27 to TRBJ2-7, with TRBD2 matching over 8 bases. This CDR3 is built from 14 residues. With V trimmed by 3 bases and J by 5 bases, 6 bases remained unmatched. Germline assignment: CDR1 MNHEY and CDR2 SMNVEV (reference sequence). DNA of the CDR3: TGTGCCAGCAGTTTCGGGAGGGACGTACACGAGCAGTACTTC. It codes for CASSFGRDVHEQYF.

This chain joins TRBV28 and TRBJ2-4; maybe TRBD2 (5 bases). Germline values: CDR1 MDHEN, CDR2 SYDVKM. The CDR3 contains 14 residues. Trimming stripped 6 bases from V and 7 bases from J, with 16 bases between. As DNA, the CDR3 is TGTGCCAGCAGCCCAAGGAGGCCCGGCAACATTCAGTACTTC. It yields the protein CASSPRRPGNIQYF. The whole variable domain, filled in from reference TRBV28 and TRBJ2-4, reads DVKVTQSSRYLVKRTGEKVFLECVQDMDHENMFWYRQDPGLGLRLIYFSYDVKMKEKGDIPEGYSVSREKKERFSLILESASTNQTSMYLCASSPRRPGNIQYFGAGTRLSVL.

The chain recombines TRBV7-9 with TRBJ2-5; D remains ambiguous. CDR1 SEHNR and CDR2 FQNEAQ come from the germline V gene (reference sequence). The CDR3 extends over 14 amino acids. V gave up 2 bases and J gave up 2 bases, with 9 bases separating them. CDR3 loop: CASSLLLGQETQYF. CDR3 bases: TGTGCCAGCAGCTTATTGCTGGGGCAAGAGACCCAGTACTTC. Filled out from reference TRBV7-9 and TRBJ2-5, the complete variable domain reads DTGVSQNPRHKITKRGQNVTFRCDPISEHNRLYWYRQTLGQGPEFLTYFQNEAQLEKSRLLSDRFSAERPKGSFSTLEIQRTEQGDSAMYLCASSLLLGQETQYFGPGTRLLVL.

The CDR3 protein is CASTPLGPNEKLFF. CDR3 DNA sequence: TGTGCCAGCACTCCCCTAGGGCCTAATGAAAAACTGTTTTTT. The V and J genes are TRBV6-6 and TRBJ1-4; D ambiguous. CDR1 and CDR2 from the germline V gene are MNHNY and SVGAGI (reference sequence). The CDR3 covers 14 residues. Between the trimmed V and J ends, which lost 7 bases and 3 bases, there was a span of 12 bases.